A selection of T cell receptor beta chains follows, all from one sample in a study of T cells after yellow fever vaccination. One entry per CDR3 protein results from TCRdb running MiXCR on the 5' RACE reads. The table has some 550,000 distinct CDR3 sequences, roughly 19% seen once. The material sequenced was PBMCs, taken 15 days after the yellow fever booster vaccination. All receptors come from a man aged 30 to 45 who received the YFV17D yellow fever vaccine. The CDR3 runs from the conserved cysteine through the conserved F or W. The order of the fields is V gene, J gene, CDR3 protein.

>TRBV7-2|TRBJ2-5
CASSLRGGKETQYF
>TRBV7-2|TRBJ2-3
CASSFQGQDTQYF
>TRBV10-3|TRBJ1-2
CAIREGDNYGYTF
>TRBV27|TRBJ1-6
CASSRELSRSSPLHF
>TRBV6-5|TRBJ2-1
CASSYSITDFGLGEQFF
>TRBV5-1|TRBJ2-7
CASSSLAGTDEQYF
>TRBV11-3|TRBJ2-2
CASSRAGRLGTGELFF
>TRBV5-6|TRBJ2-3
CASSLGAQVRGDTQYF
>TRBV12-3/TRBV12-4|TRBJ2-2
CASGDSGELFF
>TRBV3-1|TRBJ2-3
CASSQGTSGRLTQYF
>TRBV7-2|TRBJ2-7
CASSPKQGLAGFYEQYF
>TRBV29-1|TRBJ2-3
CSVDGPTWDTDTQYF
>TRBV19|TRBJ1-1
CASSIFDSRTEAFF
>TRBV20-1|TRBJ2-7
CSARDRGQFGNEQYF
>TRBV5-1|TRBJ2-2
CASIDTSNTGELFF
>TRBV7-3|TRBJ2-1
CASSYSGLDNEQFF
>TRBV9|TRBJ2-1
CASSEDLAGGLDEQFF
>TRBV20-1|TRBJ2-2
CSAPGTGLYGELFF
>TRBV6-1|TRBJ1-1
CASIGPGQGLNTEAFF
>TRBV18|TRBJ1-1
CASSPPGTLNTEAFF
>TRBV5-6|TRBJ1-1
CASYSGGDTEAFF
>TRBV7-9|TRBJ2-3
CASSFWAGATDTQYF
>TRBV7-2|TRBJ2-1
CASSLAAGVYNELFF
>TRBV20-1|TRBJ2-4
CSAQTGAEAKNIQYF
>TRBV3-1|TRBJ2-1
CASSQVGGRGQFF
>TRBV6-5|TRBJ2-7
CASSYSGLAGGTYEQYF
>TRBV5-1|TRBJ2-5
CATSVLSGAQETQYF
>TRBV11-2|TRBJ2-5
CASSSVQGDQETQYF
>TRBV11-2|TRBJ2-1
CASSSSGRGRNEQFF
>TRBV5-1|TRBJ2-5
CASSSGVGDQETQYF
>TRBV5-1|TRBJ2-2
CASKVNTGELFF
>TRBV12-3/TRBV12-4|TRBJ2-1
CASSLLGGGNEQFF
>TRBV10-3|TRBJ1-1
CAISDGGMNTEAFF
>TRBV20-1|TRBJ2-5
CSARGMTSGMAQYF
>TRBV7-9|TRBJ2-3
CASSSTTGVTGTDTQYF
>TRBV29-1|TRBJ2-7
CSVIQGMYEQYF
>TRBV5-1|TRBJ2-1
CASRTGLDEQFF
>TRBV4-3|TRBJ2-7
CASSQERSYEQYF
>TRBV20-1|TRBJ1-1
CCARVGSGSVNTEAFF
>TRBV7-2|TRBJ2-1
CASSQGGWYEQFF
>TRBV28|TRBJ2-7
CASSSSGLAGFSEQYF
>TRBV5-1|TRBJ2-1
CASSHQVGRANEQFF
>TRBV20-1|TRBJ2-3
CRTPTSGSDTQHTQYF
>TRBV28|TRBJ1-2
CASSQTGQDYGYTF
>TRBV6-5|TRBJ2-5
CASSYSKSGPGVETQYF
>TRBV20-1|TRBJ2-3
CSVSGTSGTDTQYF
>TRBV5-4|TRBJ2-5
CASSPASYTETQYF
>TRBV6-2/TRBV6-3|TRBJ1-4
CASSTTASNEKLFF
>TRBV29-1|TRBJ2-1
CSLLAGGNEQFF
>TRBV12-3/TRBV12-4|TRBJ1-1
CASFLGGRTEAFF
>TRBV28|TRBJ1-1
CASSLTMNTEAFF
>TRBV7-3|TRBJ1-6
CASSLIGTANSPLHF
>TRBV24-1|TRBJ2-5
CATSDPLAGGETQYF
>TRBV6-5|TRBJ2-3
CAVATRVSGRSADTQYF